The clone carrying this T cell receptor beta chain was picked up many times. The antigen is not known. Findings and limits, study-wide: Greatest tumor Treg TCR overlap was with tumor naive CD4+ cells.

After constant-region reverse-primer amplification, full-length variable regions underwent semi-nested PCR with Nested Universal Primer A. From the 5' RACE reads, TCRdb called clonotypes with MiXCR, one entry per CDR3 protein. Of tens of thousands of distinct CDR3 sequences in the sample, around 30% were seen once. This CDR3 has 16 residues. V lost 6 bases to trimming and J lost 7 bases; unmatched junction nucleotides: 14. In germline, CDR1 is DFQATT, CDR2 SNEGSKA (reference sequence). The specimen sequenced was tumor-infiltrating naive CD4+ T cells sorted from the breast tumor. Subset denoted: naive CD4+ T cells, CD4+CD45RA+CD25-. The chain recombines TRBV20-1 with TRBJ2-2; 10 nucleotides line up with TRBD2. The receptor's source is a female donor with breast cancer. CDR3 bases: TGCAGTGCCCAAAGAGCGGGAGGGCCTTTAGGCGGGGAGCTGTTTTTT. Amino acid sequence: CSAQRAGGPLGGELFF.